The entry below gives a single T cell receptor (beta chain) sequence along with its context. The data belong to a study of blood T cell repertoires in COVID-19. Clones were read by immunoSEQ multiplex PCR, and TCRdb kept only the in-frame ones, dropping some. Of 150,000 to 200,000 clones listed, about 85% are singletons. The sequence came from a woman between 50 and 59 years old who had recovered from COVID-19. Sequencing was done on a sample of PBMCs or T cells enriched from blood (not recorded which).

The CDR3 protein is CASSPGQVLIINYGYTF. The CDR3 DNA reads TGTGCCAGCAGCCCGGGACAGGTCCTAATAATCAACTATGGCTACACCTTC. The chain carries TRBV5-4 and TRBJ1-2, with 8 bases that match TRBD1. The CDR3 runs 17 residues. Germline CDR1 and CDR2: SGHNT and YYREEE (reference sequence). V dropped 4 bases and J dropped 2; count of bases not matched to a gene: 13.